A selection of T cell receptor beta chains follows, all from one sample in a study of response to subunit inactivated influenza vaccine. TCRdb re-derived calls from the RT-PCR reads in MiXCR, one entry per CDR3 protein. In the table there are around 160,000 distinct CDR3 sequences, approximately 10% of which are singletons. This material consisted of non-naive T cells sorted from PBMCs, taken about 6 weeks after vaccination. The receptors come from a man in his forties or fifties who received an inactivated influenza vaccine. Each CDR3 is given with its conserved first and last residue. A D gene is named only where the DNA matches it firmly. Only part of the rows carry a size: once, few, many, or a class if the clone is expanded.

V: TRBV29-1
D: NA
size: many
J: TRBJ2-7
length: 13
CDR3: CSVGQGMENEQYF
DNA: TGCAGCGTTGGTCAGGGAATGGAAAACGAGCAGTACTTC

V: TRBV29-1
D: TRBD2
size: few
J: TRBJ2-3
length: 14
CDR3: CSVGLAGGPDTQYF
DNA: TGCAGCGTGGGACTAGCGGGAGGGCCAGATACGCAGTATTTT

V: TRBV18
D: NA
size: few
J: TRBJ2-3
length: 12
CDR3: CASSPREDTQYF
DNA: TGTGCCAGCTCACCGAGAGAAGATACGCAGTATTTT

V: TRBV20-1
D: TRBD1
size: many
J: TRBJ1-2
length: 16
CDR3: CSARDGTGQGRGGYTF
DNA: TGCAGTGCTAGAGATGGGACCGGACAGGGGAGGGGAGGCTACACCTTC

V: TRBV28
D: NA
size: few
J: TRBJ2-7
length: 14
CDR3: CASSFDRRTYEQYF
DNA: TGTGCCAGCAGTTTTGACAGGAGGACCTACGAGCAGTACTTC

V: TRBV10-3
D: NA
size: NA
J: TRBJ2-1
length: 14
CDR3: CATKSSNLYNEQFF
DNA: TGTGCCACCAAGAGCTCGAATTTGTACAATGAGCAGTTCTTC

V: TRBV5-1
D: NA
size: few
J: TRBJ2-1
length: 14
CDR3: CASGRGGDYNEQFF
DNA: TGCGCCAGCGGCAGGGGGGGGGACTACAATGAGCAGTTCTTC

V: TRBV20-1
D: NA
size: many
J: TRBJ1-5
length: 13
CDR3: CSARPWGNQPQHF
DNA: TGCAGTGCTAGACCCTGGGGCAATCAGCCCCAGCATTTT

V: TRBV5-1
D: NA
size: few
J: TRBJ2-6
length: 14
CDR3: CASSSSSGANVLTF
DNA: TGCGCCAGCAGCTCAAGCTCTGGGGCCAACGTCCTGACTTTC

V: TRBV5-1
D: TRBD1
size: medium-sized
J: TRBJ1-2
length: 14
CDR3: CASSPGTGSYGYTF
DNA: TGCGCCAGCAGCCCTGGGACAGGGAGCTATGGCTACACCTTC

V: TRBV7-2
D: NA
size: NA
J: TRBJ1-2
length: 12
CDR3: CASSLARDGYTF
DNA: TGTGCCAGCAGCTTAGCCAGGGATGGCTACACCTTC

V: TRBV7-2
D: TRBD1
size: few
J: TRBJ2-7
length: 16
CDR3: CASSSHAGTGFYEQYF
DNA: TGTGCCAGCAGCTCCCACGCCGGGACAGGGTTCTACGAGCAGTACTTC

V: TRBV5-1
D: NA
size: few
J: TRBJ1-1
length: 15
CDR3: CASSFKASVNTEAFF
DNA: TGCGCCAGCAGTTTTAAGGCCTCAGTAAACACTGAAGCTTTCTTT

V: TRBV20-1
D: NA
size: NA
J: TRBJ2-7
length: 12
CDR3: CSASAPSYEQYF
DNA: TGCAGTGCTAGTGCCCCCTCGTACGAGCAGTACTTC

V: TRBV12-3/TRBV12-4
D: NA
size: many
J: TRBJ2-2
length: 13
CDR3: CASSPGVAGELFF
DNA: TGTGCCAGCAGCCCGGGGGTTGCCGGGGAGCTGTTTTTT

V: TRBV7-2
D: TRBD1
size: few
J: TRBJ1-2
length: 16
CDR3: CASSLASDRGSYGYTF
DNA: TGTGCCAGCAGCTTAGCGTCGGACAGGGGGAGCTATGGCTACACCTTC

V: TRBV3-1
D: NA
size: NA
J: TRBJ2-7
length: 15
CDR3: CASSPRDPTSYEQYF
DNA: TGTGCCAGCAGCCCGCGGGACCCCACCAGTTACGAGCAGTACTTC

V: TRBV5-1
D: TRBD2
size: many
J: TRBJ2-3
length: 15
CDR3: CASSTLAGGPDTQYF
DNA: TGCGCCAGCAGCACGCTAGCGGGAGGCCCAGATACGCAGTATTTT

V: TRBV4-2
D: TRBD1
size: few
J: TRBJ2-4
length: 17
CDR3: CASSQGWTGLAKNIQYF
DNA: TGTGCCAGCAGCCAGGGTTGGACAGGGTTAGCCAAAAACATTCAGTACTTC

V: TRBV6-1
D: TRBD2
size: few
J: TRBJ2-7
length: 12
CDR3: CASTEGRGEQYF
DNA: TGTGCCAGCACTGAAGGGAGGGGCGAGCAGTACTTC

V: TRBV20-1
D: TRBD2
size: NA
J: TRBJ2-3
length: 16
CDR3: CSAVFRLAGRVDTQYF
DNA: TGCAGTGCCGTCTTTAGACTAGCGGGGAGAGTGGATACGCAGTATTTT

V: TRBV11-1
D: NA
size: few
J: TRBJ2-3
length: 14
CDR3: CASSLNGAPDTQYF
DNA: TGTGCCAGCAGCTTAAATGGAGCCCCCGATACGCAGTATTTT

V: TRBV5-6
D: TRBD1
size: few
J: TRBJ2-3
length: 14
CDR3: CASRSTGGTDTQYF
DNA: TGTGCCAGCAGATCTACAGGGGGCACAGATACGCAGTATTTT

V: TRBV20-1
D: TRBD2
size: NA
J: TRBJ2-3
length: 13
CDR3: CRGTSGRGDTQYF
DNA: TGCAGGGGGACTAGCGGGAGAGGAGATACGCAGTATTTT

V: TRBV5-1
D: TRBD2
size: NA
J: TRBJ2-5
length: 14
CDR3: CASSSSGREETQYF
DNA: TGCGCCAGCAGCTCCAGCGGGAGGGAAGAGACCCAGTACTTC

V: TRBV7-2
D: NA
size: many
J: TRBJ2-7
length: 14
CDR3: CASSLGVGLYEQYF
DNA: TGTGCCAGCAGCTTAGGTGTAGGGCTCTACGAGCAGTACTTC

V: TRBV18
D: NA
size: NA
J: TRBJ1-1
length: 14
CDR3: CASSPAYLNTEAFF
DNA: TGTGCCAGCTCACCGGCATACTTGAACACTGAAGCTTTCTTT

V: TRBV7-9
D: TRBD2
size: few
J: TRBJ2-1
length: 16
CDR3: CASSDHSGRSYNEQFF
DNA: TGTGCCAGCAGCGATCATAGCGGGCGTTCCTACAATGAGCAGTTCTTC

V: TRBV12-3/TRBV12-4
D: TRBD2
size: NA
J: TRBJ2-2
length: 13
CDR3: CASSSSGGRELFF
DNA: TGTGCCAGCTCCAGCAGCGGGGGGCGGGAGCTGTTTTTT

V: TRBV6-1
D: TRBD1
size: few
J: TRBJ2-4
length: 15
CDR3: CASSRQGEAKNIQYF
DNA: TGTGCCAGCAGTAGACAGGGAGAAGCCAAAAACATTCAGTACTTC

V: TRBV5-1
D: TRBD1
size: few
J: TRBJ1-2
length: 14
CDR3: CASSVEGQQYGYTF
DNA: TGCGCCAGCAGCGTAGAGGGACAGCAATATGGCTACACCTTC

V: TRBV6-1
D: TRBD2
size: many
J: TRBJ2-1
length: 15
CDR3: CASRHTSGSYNEQFF
DNA: TGTGCCAGCAGGCATACTAGCGGGAGCTACAATGAGCAGTTCTTC

V: TRBV7-2
D: TRBD1
size: few
J: TRBJ2-7
length: 14
CDR3: CASSAGQVLREQYF
DNA: TGTGCCAGCAGCGCGGGACAGGTTCTGAGGGAGCAGTACTTC

V: TRBV3-1
D: NA
size: NA
J: TRBJ1-2
length: 14
CDR3: CASSQDGARHGYTF
DNA: TGTGCCAGCAGCCAAGATGGGGCACGGCATGGCTACACCTTC

V: TRBV24-1
D: NA
size: few
J: TRBJ2-2
length: 14
CDR3: CATRPGDNTGELFF
DNA: TGTGCCACCAGGCCTGGGGACAACACCGGGGAGCTGTTTTTT

V: TRBV6-6
D: NA
size: NA
J: TRBJ2-3
length: 13
CDR3: CASSYPQLGEPYF
DNA: TGTGCCAGCAGTTACCCTCAGCTGGGTGAGCCGTATTTT

V: TRBV15
D: NA
size: few
J: TRBJ2-7
length: 15
CDR3: CATSRDLEGGYEQYF
DNA: TGTGCCACCAGCAGAGATTTGGAGGGGGGCTACGAGCAGTACTTC

V: TRBV30
D: NA
size: NA
J: TRBJ2-3
length: 13
CDR3: CAWTPRGPDTQYF
DNA: TGTGCCTGGACCCCTCGCGGGCCAGATACGCAGTATTTT

V: TRBV15
D: NA
size: few
J: TRBJ2-6
length: 20
CDR3: CATSKTEDSLGRSGANVLTF
DNA: TGTGCCACCAGCAAAACTGAGGACAGCCTGGGCCGCTCTGGGGCCAACGTCCTGACTTTC

V: TRBV7-2
D: NA
size: NA
J: TRBJ1-4
length: 13
CDR3: CASSLVVAEKLFF
DNA: TGTGCCAGCAGCTTAGTAGTCGCTGAAAAACTGTTTTTT

V: TRBV12-3/TRBV12-4
D: NA
size: few
J: TRBJ1-6
length: 12
CDR3: CASSFPNSPLHF
DNA: TGTGCCAGCAGTTTCCCTAATTCACCCCTCCACTTT